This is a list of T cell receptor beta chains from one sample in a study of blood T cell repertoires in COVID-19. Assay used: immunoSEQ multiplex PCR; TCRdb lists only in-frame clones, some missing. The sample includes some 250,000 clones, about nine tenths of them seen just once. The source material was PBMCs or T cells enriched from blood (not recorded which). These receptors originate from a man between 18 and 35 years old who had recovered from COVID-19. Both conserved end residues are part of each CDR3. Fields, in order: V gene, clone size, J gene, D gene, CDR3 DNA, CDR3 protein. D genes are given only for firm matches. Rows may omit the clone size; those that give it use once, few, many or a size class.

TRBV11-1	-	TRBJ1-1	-	TGTGCCAGCAGTTCTAAGACAGGAATGAACACTGAAGCTTTCTTT	CASSSKTGMNTEAFF
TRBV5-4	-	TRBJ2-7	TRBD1	TGTGCCAGCAGCAATGCGGACAGGGGAGATGATGAGCAGTACTTC	CASSNADRGDDEQYF
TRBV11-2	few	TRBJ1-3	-	TGTGCCAGCAGCCCCCGGGTTAGCTCTGGAAACACCATATATTTT	CASSPRVSSGNTIYF
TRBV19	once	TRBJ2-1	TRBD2	TGTGCCAGCGGACGGACTAGCGGGATCTATGAGCAGTTCTTC	CASGRTSGIYEQFF
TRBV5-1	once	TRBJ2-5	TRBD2	TGCGCCAGCAGCATAGGGACTAGCGCGACGTTTCACCAAGAGACCCAGTACTTC	CASSIGTSATFHQETQYF
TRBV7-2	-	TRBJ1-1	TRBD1	TGTGCCAGCAGCCTTGGACAGGGGGCGTTTCCTGAAGCTTTCTTT	CASSLGQGAFPEAFF
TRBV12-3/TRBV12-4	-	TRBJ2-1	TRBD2	TGTGCCAGCAGTTCCGGACTAGCGGGAGCTCAGTTCTTC	CASSSGLAGAQFF
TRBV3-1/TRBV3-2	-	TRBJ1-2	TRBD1	TGTGCCAGCAGCCTCGAGGGGGCCGGCTATGGCTACACCTTC	CASSLEGAGYGYTF
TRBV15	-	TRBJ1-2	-	TGTGCCACCAGCAGAGATCTAGGGGCGGCCTATGGCTACACCTTC	CATSRDLGAAYGYTF
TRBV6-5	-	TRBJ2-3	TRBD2	TGTGCCAGCACGCTACTAGCGGGGCTACTGCAGTATTTT	CASTLLAGLLQYF
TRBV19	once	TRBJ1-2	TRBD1	TGTGCCAGCAAGGACAGGGCCGCTAACTATGGCTACACCTTC	CASKDRAANYGYTF
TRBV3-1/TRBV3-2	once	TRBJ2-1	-	TGTGCCAGCAGCCAAGATAGAACTGTTACGGGGAATGAGCAGTTCTTC	CASSQDRTVTGNEQFF
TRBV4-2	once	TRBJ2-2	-	TGTGCCAGCAGCCTCAGGGGAGGGGGTCGAGGCACCGGGGAGCTGTTTTTT	CASSLRGGGRGTGELFF
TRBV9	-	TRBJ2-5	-	TGTGCCAGCAGCGTAGGGCCTCAAGAGACCCAGTACTTC	CASSVGPQETQYF
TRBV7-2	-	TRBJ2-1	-	TGTGCCAGCAGCTTAGTGGGGTCAGGGCTGTTATACAATGAGCAGTTCTTC	CASSLVGSGLLYNEQFF
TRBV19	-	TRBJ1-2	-	TGTGCCAGTAGTAAGAACCAGGGGACGAGGTATGGCTACACCTTC	CASSKNQGTRYGYTF
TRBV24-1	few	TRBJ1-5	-	TGTGCCACCAGTACATATAGCAATCAGCCCCAGCATTTT	CATSTYSNQPQHF
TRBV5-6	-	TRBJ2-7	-	TGTGCCAGCAGCCCTATACGTGGGGCCGACGAGCAGTACTTC	CASSPIRGADEQYF
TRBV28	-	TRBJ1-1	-	TGTGCCAGCAGTCCTCTCGGGGTCATGAACACTGAAGCTTTCTTT	CASSPLGVMNTEAFF
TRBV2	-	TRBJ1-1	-	TGTGCCAGCAGAGCCGAGGTTTCCACTGAAGCTTTCTTT	CASRAEVSTEAFF
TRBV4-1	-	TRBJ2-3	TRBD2	TGCGCCAGCAGCCAAGAACTAGCGGGATTACTTTTAACAGATACGCAGTATTTT	CASSQELAGLLLTDTQYF
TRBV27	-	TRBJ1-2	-	TGTGCCAGCAGTTTAGGGGGCCCCTATGGCTACACCTTC	CASSLGGPYGYTF
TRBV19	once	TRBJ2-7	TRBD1	TGTGCCAGTAGTTCAGGACAGGGCTCCTACGAGCAGTACTTC	CASSSGQGSYEQYF
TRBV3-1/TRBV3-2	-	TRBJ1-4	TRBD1	TGTGCCAGCAGCCGAGGGTCTGGGACAGGGGCTGAAAAACTGTTTTTT	CASSRGSGTGAEKLFF
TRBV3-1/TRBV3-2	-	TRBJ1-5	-	TGTGCCAGCAGCCTTACGCCGGGACAACCCCAGCATTTT	CASSLTPGQPQHF
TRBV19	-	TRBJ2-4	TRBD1	TGTGCCAGTAGTATAGGGACAGGACATTTAGCCAAAAACATTCAGTACTTC	CASSIGTGHLAKNIQYF
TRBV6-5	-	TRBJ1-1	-	TGTGCCAGCAACGGGGGGCTAAGCACTGAAGCTTTCTTT	CASNGGLSTEAFF
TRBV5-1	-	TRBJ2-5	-	TGCGCCAGCAGCGGCCGCCTAGCAGGAGAGACCCAGTACTTC	CASSGRLAGETQYF
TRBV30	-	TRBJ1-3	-	TGTGCCTGGAGTGGGTTCGGGGGGACTGGAAACACCATATATTTT	CAWSGFGGTGNTIYF
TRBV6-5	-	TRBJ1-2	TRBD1	TGTGCCAGCAGTCCCCACAGGGGGTATGGCTACACCTTC	CASSPHRGYGYTF
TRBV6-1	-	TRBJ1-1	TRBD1	TGTGCCAGCAGTGCGCCCAGACAGGGACCCAACACTGAAGCTTTCTTT	CASSAPRQGPNTEAFF
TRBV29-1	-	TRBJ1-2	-	TGCAGCGTTCTCGGGAATGGCTACACCTTC	CSVLGNGYTF
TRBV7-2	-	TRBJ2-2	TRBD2	TGTGCCAGCAGCGTGGGACTAGCTACCGGGGAGCTGTTTTTT	CASSVGLATGELFF
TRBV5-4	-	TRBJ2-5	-	TGTGCCAGCAGCTTGGGAGGCAGTAAAGAGACCCAGTACTTC	CASSLGGSKETQYF
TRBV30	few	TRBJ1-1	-	TGTGCCTGGAGTGTGGGGACTGCGAACACTGAAGCTTTCTTT	CAWSVGTANTEAFF
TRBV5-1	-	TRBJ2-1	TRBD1	TGCGCCAGCAGCTTCGCTGGACAGGGGAATGAGCAGTTCTTC	CASSFAGQGNEQFF
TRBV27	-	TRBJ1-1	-	TGTGCCAGCAGTTTCGCGTCAGGGGCGGATGAAGCTTTCTTT	CASSFASGADEAFF
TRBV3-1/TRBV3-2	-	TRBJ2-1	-	TGTGCCAGCTCACAGGTCGGGTCCTACAATGAGCAGTTCTTC	CASSQVGSYNEQFF
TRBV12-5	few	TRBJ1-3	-	TGTGCTAGTGCTCGACAATCTGGAAACACCATATATTTT	CASARQSGNTIYF
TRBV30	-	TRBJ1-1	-	TGTGCCACGGGTCGGGGTTGGAACACTGAAGCTTTCTTT	CATGRGWNTEAFF
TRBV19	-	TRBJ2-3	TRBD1	TGTGCCAGTAATCAACAGGGGGGAAGCACAGATACGCAGTATTTT	CASNQQGGSTDTQYF
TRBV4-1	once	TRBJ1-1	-	TGCGCCAGCAGCCGCAGTGGGGGGGCTACCTTGAACACTGAAGCTTTCTTT	CASSRSGGATLNTEAFF
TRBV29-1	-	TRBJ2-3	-	TGCAGCCTATTAAATACAGATACGCAGTATTTT	CSLLNTDTQYF
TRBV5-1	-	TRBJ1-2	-	TGCGCCAGCAGCAGTACTCTAGCAGTGGGCTATGGCTACACCTTC	CASSSTLAVGYGYTF
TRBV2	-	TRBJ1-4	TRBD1	TGTGCCAGCACCTTGAGGGGGCAGGCTGAAAAACTGTTTTTT	CASTLRGQAEKLFF
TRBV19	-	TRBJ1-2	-	TGTGCCAGTAGTGTCCAGGGAGGGAACTATGGCTACACCTTC	CASSVQGGNYGYTF
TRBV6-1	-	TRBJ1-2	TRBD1	TGTGCCAGCAGTGAACCCGGGACAGCGAGTGGCTATGGCTACACCTTC	CASSEPGTASGYGYTF
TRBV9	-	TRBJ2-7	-	TGTGCCAGCAGCGCTCCGGGAATCCCCTACGAGCAGTACTTC	CASSAPGIPYEQYF